The sequence of this T cell receptor (beta chain) was determined in a study of OX40 agonist ivuxolimab in advanced cancers. Repertoires were generated with immunoSEQ multiplex PCR, while TCRdb's copy carries only in-frame clones and drops some. The sample yields roughly 48,000 clones, around 90% seen once. Germline V gives CDR1 MDHEN, CDR2 SYDVKM. The CDR3 totals 16 residues. Unmatched junction bases numbered 9, after V lost 5 bases and J lost 5 bases. The sequence derives from an adult with an advanced solid tumor such as melanoma, head and neck, liver or kidney cancer. The sample consisted of CD4+ or CD8+ T cells sorted from blood, taken in a trial of the OX40 agonist ivuxolimab. The chain recombines TRBV28 with TRBJ1-6; 7 bases agree with TRBD1. Written as DNA, the CDR3 is TGTGCCAGCAGTCTCAGGGGGGGATACAATAATTCACCCCTCCACTTT. The encoded protein is CASSLRGGYNNSPLHF.